This TCR beta chain was sequenced for a study of T cell changes during pregnancy in multiple sclerosis (dated by TCRdb to between 2018 and 2021). Looking at the study overall: The study examined how the T cell repertoire changed over the course of pregnancy in women with multiple sclerosis.

The germline ends are 6 bases apart after V is trimmed by 2 bases and J by 1 base. As encoded in the germline V gene, CDR1 is MNHNS while CDR2 is SASEGT. CDR3 length: 14 amino acids, cysteine to phenylalanine. Solely the CDR3 DNA is kept, with 42 bases framed from the first base. This clone has just one count. The specificity of this receptor is unknown. No much larger clone exists at a distance of one base, and base qualities are not known. Libraries came from the immunoSEQ multiplex PCR assay. Drawn from immuneACCESS, this table holds only the in-frame rearrangements with V and J called that TCRdb kept. Clones are partly lost; checked studies trace under half to an unresolved V gene and leave the rest unexplained. The sample records about 36,000 clones, approximately 91% of which are singletons. Together, the top ten hold 11% of the sample.

The chain couples TRBV6-1 to TRBJ1-5; the D gene assignment is ambiguous. Specimen: CD8+ T cells from peripheral blood mononuclear cells, collected in the third trimester of pregnancy. The TCR was taken from a female donor with multiple sclerosis, enrolled in a pregnancy study. The CDR3 loop reads CASSERRSNQPQHF. The bases read TGTGCCAGCAGTGAACGCAGAAGCAATCAGCCCCAGCATTTT.